This TCR beta chain was documented in a study of neurological immune-mediated disorders. Germline V gene data show CDR1 as SGHTA and CDR2 as FQGNSA. The CDR3 length is 16 residues. Trimming removed 0 bases from V and 5 bases from J, with 15 bases in between. As for the cDNA, it was generated by 5'RACE with 10-nucleotide random UMIs. TCRdb itself ran the 5' RACE reads through MiXCR, one entry per CDR3 protein. The data show tens of thousands of distinct CDR3 sequences, 3.7% seen once. This clonotype occurred many times. Preparation of the unsorted libraries drew on 2 million PBMCs stored at -80 C. The source is a woman between 50 and 59 years old with multiple sclerosis. Sample: PBMCs. J is TRBJ2-3 and V is TRBV7-2; the D gene is possibly TRBD2 (5 bases). The CDR3 loop reads CASSLAATLVRDTQYF. In DNA form, the CDR3 reads TGTGCCAGCAGCTTAGCGGCTACACTAGTGAGAGATACGCAGTATTTT.